This T cell receptor (beta chain) was captured in a study of blood T cells in healthy people across ages. Study-wide results and caveats: Possibly, changes in expanded clonotypes were confounded because donor CMV status was unknown. Both higher diversity and more naive CD4+ cells marked long-lived donors when set against aged donors.

The V and J ends lost 4 bases and 0 bases respectively, with 12 bases between them. The CDR3 runs to 15 residues. This clonotype appeared a few times. Its antigen is currently unknown. It was with a sample-barcoded 5' primer and a J-beta primer mix that a second PCR of about 7 to 12 cycles was run. Each cDNA molecule received a tag from a template-switch adaptor that had 12 random nucleotides. MiXCR, applied by TCRdb to the 5' RACE reads, yields one record per CDR3 protein. The top ten clones hold roughly a fifth of a sample with 710,000 or so distinct CDR3 sequences, 22% of them seen once. The genes are TRBV12-3 or TRBV12-4 and TRBJ1-1; a possible D gene is TRBD1 (6 bases). Input material: blood. The TCR comes from a man aged 70-80 years in good health. CDR3 nucleotide sequence: TGTGCCAGCAGTTACCTCACAGGGCTGAACACTGAAGCTTTCTTT. Translating gives CASSYLTGLNTEAFF.